This TCR beta chain is from a study of control samples from healthy donors and cancer patients. TCRdb's copy holds only in-frame clones and misses some; the assay was immunoSEQ multiplex PCR. This sample carries around 100,000 clones, 80% to 90% of them seen once, and the ten largest clones take about a fifth. The germline V and J ends were trimmed by 0 bases and 2 bases, with 11 bases remaining between them. The CDR3 has 15 residues. CDR1 SGHAT and CDR2 FQNNGV come from the germline V gene. This clonotype was sampled from a man between 60 and 75 years old with lung cancer. This chain links TRBV11-2 with TRBJ2-7; possible D gene TRBD1, 5 bases. The specimen sequenced was PBMCs. The CDR3 loop reads CASSLEPGSPYEQYF. In nucleotides, the CDR3 is TGTGCCAGCAGCTTAGAACCAGGGTCTCCCTACGAGCAGTACTTC.